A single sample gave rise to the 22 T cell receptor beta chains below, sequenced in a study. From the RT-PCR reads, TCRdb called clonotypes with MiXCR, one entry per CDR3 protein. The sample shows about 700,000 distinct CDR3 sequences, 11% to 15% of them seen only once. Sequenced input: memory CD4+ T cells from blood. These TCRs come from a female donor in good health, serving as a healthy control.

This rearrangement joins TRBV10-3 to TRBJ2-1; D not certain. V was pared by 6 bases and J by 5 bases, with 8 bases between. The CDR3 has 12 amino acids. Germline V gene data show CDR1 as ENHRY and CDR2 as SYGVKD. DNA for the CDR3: TGTGCCATCAGCTCGCAGGACAATGAGCAGTTCTTC. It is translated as CAISSQDNEQFF.

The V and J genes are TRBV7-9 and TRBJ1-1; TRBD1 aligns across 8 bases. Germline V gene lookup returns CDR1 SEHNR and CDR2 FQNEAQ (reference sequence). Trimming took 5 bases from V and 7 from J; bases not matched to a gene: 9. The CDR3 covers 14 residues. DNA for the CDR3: TGTGCCAGCAGCCGGAGAGGACAGGGTGATGAAGCTTTCTTT. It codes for CASSRRGQGDEAFF.

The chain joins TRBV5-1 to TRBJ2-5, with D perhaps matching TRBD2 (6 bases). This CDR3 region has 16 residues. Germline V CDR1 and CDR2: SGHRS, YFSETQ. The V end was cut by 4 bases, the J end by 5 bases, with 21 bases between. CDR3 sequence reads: CASSNEGTPTGETQYF. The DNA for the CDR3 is TGCGCCAGCAGCAATGAAGGGACTCCCACGGGGGAGACCCAGTACTTC.

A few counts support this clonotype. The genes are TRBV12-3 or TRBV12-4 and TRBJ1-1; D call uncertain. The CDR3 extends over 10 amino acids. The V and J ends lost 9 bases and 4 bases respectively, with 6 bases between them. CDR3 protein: CASGRTEAFF. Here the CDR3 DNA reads TGTGCCAGTGGACGCACTGAAGCTTTCTTT.

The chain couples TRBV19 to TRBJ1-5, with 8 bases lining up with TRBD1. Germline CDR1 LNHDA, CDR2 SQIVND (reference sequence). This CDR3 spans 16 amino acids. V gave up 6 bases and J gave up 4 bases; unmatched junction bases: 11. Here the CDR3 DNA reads TGTGCCAGTAGACCGCTCCAGGGGGCCCGAAATCAGCCCCAGCATTTT. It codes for CASRPLQGARNQPQHF.

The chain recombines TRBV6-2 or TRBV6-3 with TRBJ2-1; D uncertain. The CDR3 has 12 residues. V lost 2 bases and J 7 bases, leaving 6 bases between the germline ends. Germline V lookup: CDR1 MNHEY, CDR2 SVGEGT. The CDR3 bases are TGTGCCAGCAGTTACCTACATAATGAGCAGTTCTTC. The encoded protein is CASSYLHNEQFF.

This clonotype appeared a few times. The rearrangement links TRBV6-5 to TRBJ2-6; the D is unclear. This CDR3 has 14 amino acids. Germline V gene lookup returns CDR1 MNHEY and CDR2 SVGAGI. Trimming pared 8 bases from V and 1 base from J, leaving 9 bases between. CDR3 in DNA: TGTGCCAGCCGAGACGATTCTGGGGCCAACGTCCTGACTTTC. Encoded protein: CASRDDSGANVLTF.

CDR3 residues: CASSYSPPGPQFSYNEQFF. CDR3 nucleotide sequence: TGTGCCAGCAGTTACTCCCCACCGGGACCTCAATTCTCCTACAATGAGCAGTTCTTC. The gene calls are TRBV6-2 or TRBV6-3 and TRBJ2-1, with D perhaps being TRBD1 or TRBD2 (5 bases each). V gave up 0 bases and J gave up 0 bases, with 18 bases separating them. Germline loops: CDR1 MNHEY, CDR2 SVGEGT. This CDR3 comprises 19 residues.

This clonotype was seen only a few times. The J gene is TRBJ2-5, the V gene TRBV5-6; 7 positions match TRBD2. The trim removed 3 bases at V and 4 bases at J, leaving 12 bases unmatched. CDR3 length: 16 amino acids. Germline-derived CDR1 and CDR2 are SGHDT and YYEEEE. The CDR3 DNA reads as TGTGCCAGCAGCTACCTGGGGGGGACGGGGAGAGAGACCCAGTACTTC. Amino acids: CASSYLGGTGRETQYF.

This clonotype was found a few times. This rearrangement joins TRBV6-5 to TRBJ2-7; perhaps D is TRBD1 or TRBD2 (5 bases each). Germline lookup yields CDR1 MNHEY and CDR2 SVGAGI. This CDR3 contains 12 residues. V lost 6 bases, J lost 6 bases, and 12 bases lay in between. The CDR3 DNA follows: TGTGCCAGCAGATCGTCGGGGACCGAGCAGTACTTC. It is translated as CASRSSGTEQYF.

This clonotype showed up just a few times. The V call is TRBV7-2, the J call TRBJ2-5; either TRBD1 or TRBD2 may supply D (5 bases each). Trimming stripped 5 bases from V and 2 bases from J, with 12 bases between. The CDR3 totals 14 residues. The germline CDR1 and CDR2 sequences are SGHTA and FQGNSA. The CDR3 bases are TGTGCCAGCAGCAAATACGGGGCTCAAGAGACCCAGTACTTC. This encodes CASSKYGAQETQYF.

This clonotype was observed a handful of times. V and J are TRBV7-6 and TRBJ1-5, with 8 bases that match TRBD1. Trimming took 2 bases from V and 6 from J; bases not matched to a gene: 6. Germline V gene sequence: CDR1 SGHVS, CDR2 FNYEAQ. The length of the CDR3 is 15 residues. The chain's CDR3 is CASSLSQGGSQPQHF. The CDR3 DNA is TGTGCCAGCAGCTTATCACAGGGGGGCTCTCAGCCCCAGCATTTT.

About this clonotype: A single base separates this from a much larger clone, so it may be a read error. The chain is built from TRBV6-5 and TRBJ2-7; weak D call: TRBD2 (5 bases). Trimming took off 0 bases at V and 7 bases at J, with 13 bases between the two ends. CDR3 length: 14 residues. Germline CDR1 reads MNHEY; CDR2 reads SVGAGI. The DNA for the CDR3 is TGTGCCAGCAGTTACTCATACATGAGGGATGAGCAGTACTTC. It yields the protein CASSYSYMRDEQYF.

The CDR3 protein is CASSPPVFMVAGGREQYF. For the CDR3, the DNA is TGTGCCAGCAGCCCACCGGTCTTTATGGTAGCGGGAGGGCGCGAGCAGTACTTC. The chain carries TRBV7-2 and TRBJ2-7; TRBD2 agrees at 11 bases. The CDR3 extends over 18 amino acids. Germline-derived CDR1 and CDR2 are SGHTA and FQGNSA. Losses at the gene ends were 5 bases for V and 6 bases for J; bases not matched to a gene: 18.

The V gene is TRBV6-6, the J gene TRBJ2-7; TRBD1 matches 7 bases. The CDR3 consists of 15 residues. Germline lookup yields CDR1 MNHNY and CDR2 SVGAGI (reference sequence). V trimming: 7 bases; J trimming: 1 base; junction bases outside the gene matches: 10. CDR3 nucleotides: TGTGCCAGCAACCCAAGGGGGCAGGGTTCCTACGAGCAGTACTTC. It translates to CASNPRGQGSYEQYF.

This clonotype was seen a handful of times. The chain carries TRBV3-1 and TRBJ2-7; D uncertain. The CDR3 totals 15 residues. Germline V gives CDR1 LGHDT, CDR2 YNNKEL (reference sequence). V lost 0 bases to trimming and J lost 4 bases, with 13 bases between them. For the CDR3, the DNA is TGTGCCAGCAGCCAAGATTGGACGGGCTATTACGAGCAGTACTTC. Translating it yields CASSQDWTGYYEQYF.

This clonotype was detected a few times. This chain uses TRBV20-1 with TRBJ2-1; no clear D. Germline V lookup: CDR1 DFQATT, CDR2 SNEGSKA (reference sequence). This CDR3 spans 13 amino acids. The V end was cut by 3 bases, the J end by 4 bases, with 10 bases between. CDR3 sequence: CSASEDGYNEQFF. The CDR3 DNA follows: TGCAGTGCTAGCGAGGACGGGTACAATGAGCAGTTCTTC.

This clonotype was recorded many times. CDR3 bases: TGTGCCAGCAGCTTAACTAGCGGGTACGAGCAGTACTTC. It encodes CASSLTSGYEQYF. The chain uses TRBV7-9 and TRBJ2-7, with TRBD2 matching 9 bases. The germline V gene encodes CDR1 SEHNR and CDR2 FQNEAQ (reference sequence). The CDR3 has 13 amino acids. V shed 2 bases and J 4 bases; nucleotides not matched to a gene: 0.

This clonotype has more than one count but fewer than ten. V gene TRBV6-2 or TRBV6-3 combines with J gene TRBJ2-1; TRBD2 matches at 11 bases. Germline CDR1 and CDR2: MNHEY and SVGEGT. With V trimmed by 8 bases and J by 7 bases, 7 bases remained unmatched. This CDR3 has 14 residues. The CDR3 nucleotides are TGTGCCAGCGTGACTAGCGGGGCGCAGAATGAGCAGTTCTTC. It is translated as CASVTSGAQNEQFF.

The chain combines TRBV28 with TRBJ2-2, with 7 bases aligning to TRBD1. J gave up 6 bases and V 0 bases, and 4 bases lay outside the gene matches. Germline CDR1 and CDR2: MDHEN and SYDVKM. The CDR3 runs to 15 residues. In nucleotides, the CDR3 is TGTGCCAGCAGTTTATGGACAGGGATGGCCGGGGAGCTGTTTTTT. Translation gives CASSLWTGMAGELFF. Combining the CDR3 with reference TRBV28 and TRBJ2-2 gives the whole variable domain DVKVTQSSRYLVKRTGEKVFLECVQDMDHENMFWYRQDPGLGLRLIYFSYDVKMKEKGDIPEGYSVSREKKERFSLILESASTNQTSMYLCASSLWTGMAGELFFGEGSRLTVL.

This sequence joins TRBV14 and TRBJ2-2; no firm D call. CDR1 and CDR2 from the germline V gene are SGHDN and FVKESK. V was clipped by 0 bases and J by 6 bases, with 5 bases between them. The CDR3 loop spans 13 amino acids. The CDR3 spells CASSQDVSGELFF. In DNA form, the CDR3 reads TGTGCCAGCAGCCAAGACGTTTCCGGGGAGCTGTTTTTT.

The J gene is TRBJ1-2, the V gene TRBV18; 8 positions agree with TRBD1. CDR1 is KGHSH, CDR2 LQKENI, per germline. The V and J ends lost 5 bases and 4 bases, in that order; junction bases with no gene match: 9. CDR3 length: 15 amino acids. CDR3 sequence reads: CASSSDRVGSYGYTF. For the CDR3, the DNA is TGTGCCAGCTCATCGGACAGGGTTGGGAGCTATGGCTACACCTTC.